The 14 T cell receptor beta chains listed next were all sequenced from one sample in a study of tumor and adjacent non-tumor tissue in lung cancer. No cell sorting was done before RNA was extracted from the tissue. This non-tumor lung sample came from over 3 cm beyond the tumor edge. Three rounds of nested PCR, following a modified ARM-PCR protocol, produced the TCRbeta library. MiXCR, run by TCRdb on the multiplex PCR reads, gives a single entry per CDR3 protein. The table includes about 100,000 distinct CDR3 sequences, 65% detected once. Sequencing used distant non-tumor lung tissue. The source of these receptors is a man aged 25-40 years with non-small cell lung cancer.

V usage is TRBV11-2 and J usage is TRBJ2-6; no reliable D call. Trimming left V 11 bases short and J 6 bases short, with 14 bases between. The germline CDR1 and CDR2 sequences are SGHAT and FQNNGV. This CDR3 is 13 amino acids long. The CDR3 nucleotides read TGTGCCCCTATGGCCGGGCTGGCCAACGTCCTGACTTTC. Its protein product is CAPMAGLANVLTF.

The table lists this clonotype with a count of one. This sequence joins TRBV6-1 and TRBJ2-5, with 8 positions matching TRBD1. CDR1 is MNHNS and CDR2 is SASEGT in the germline V gene. CDR3 length: 12 residues. V shed 10 bases, J shed 11 bases, and the junction held 12 bases outside the gene matches. The CDR3 is CATGQVPYVQYF. CDR3 nucleotide sequence: TGTGCCACGGGACAGGTTCCTTACGTGCAGTACTTC.

Note on this clonotype: A read error is possible here, since a much larger clone lies one base away. The V and J genes are TRBV29-1 and TRBJ2-2; D ambiguous. The germline CDR1 and CDR2 sequences are SQVTM and ANQGSEA. This CDR3 is 15 amino acids long. Trimming stripped 0 bases from V and 9 bases from J, with 17 bases between. The CDR3 sequence is CSVEDRLRGARELFF. The CDR3 DNA sequence: TGCAGCGTTGAAGATCGGCTTCGAGGAGCCAGGGAGCTGTTTTTT.

Comment on this clonotype: The junction departs from the called germline gene at one end, perhaps through a read error. The chain is built from TRBV6-6 and TRBJ1-2, with a possible D match to TRBD1 (6 bases). This CDR3 comprises 14 residues. Per germline, CDR1 MNHNY and CDR2 SVGAGI (reference sequence). Here the CDR3 DNA reads TGTGCCAGCTACCGGGACAACGCTAACTATGGCTACATCTTC. Protein product: CASYRDNANYGYIF.

This clonotype was counted once. Likely a read error: the CDR3 ends without its conserved phenylalanine or tryptophan. The chain links TRBV7-8 to TRBJ1-2, with a possible D match to TRBD1 (5 bases). V was cut by 1 base and J by 8 bases, with 17 bases left in between. The CDR3 runs 15 residues. The germline V gene has CDR1 SGHVS and CDR2 FQNEAQ. The CDR3 DNA reads as TGTGCCAGCAGCTTAGGATTGGTCCGGGGCCGCGGCTACACCTCC. Protein sequence: CASSLGLVRGRGYTS.

This clonotype was detected ten times or more. The chain joins TRBV6-2 or TRBV6-3 to TRBJ2-7, with D unclear. Germline CDR1 and CDR2: MNHEY and SVGEGT. The CDR3 contains 12 residues. Trimming left V 2 bases short and J 3 bases short, with 5 bases between. The CDR3 sequence is CASSYDGYEQYF. The CDR3 DNA follows: TGTGCCAGCAGTTACGACGGCTACGAGCAGTACTTC.

Comment on this clonotype: Germline is not matched at one junction end, which may reflect a read error. Here the CDR3 reads CTSGSDRETQYF. The CDR3 region has the DNA TGTACCAGCGGCTCCGACAGGGAGACCCAGTACTTC. The gene calls are TRBV11-1 and TRBJ2-5; tentatively, D is TRBD1 (6 bases). CDR1 is SGHAT and CDR2 is FQDESV in the germline V gene (reference sequence). This CDR3 contains 12 residues.

Concerning this clonotype: A much larger clone differs from this one at a single base, so this may be a read error. The chain's CDR3 is CASNFRQDNDQFF. The CDR3, as DNA: TGTGCCAGCAACTTTAGGCAAGACAATGATCAGTTCTTC. The chain employs TRBV11-2 and TRBJ2-1; D uncertain. Germline V gene sequence: CDR1 SGHAT, CDR2 FQNNGV. This CDR3 is 13 amino acids long.

This clonotype is medium-sized within its sample. This chain links TRBV11-3 with TRBJ1-1, with no clear D. Germline assignment: CDR1 SGHNT and CDR2 YENEEA. CDR3 size: 14 residues. The V gene lost 1 base and the J gene lost 3 bases, with 9 bases spanning the gap. This chain's CDR3 is CASSLVGLDTEAFF. In DNA form, the CDR3 reads TGTGCCAGCAGCTTAGTGGGTTTGGACACTGAAGCTTTCTTT.

This clonotype has just one count. The junction differs from germline at one of its ends, possibly a read error. The gene calls are TRBV20-1 and TRBJ2-1, with 7 bases identical to TRBD2. Germline assignment: CDR1 DFQATT and CDR2 SNEGSKA (reference sequence). The CDR3 runs 13 residues. The CDR3 region is CSARGGILNEQFF. For the CDR3, the DNA is TGCAGTGCTAGGGGAGGGATTTTGAATGAGCAATTCTTC.

For this clonotype: A much larger clone sits a single nucleotide away, making a read error possible. The chain carries TRBV4-1 and TRBJ2-5, with D perhaps being TRBD1 or TRBD2 (5 bases each). Germline CDR1 reads MGHRA; CDR2 reads YSYEKL. The length of the CDR3 is 14 residues. The CDR3 protein is CASSQQNRGETRYF. The CDR3 DNA sequence: TGCGCCAGCAGCCAGCAAAATAGGGGAGAGACCCGGTACTTC.

The genes are TRBV11-3 and TRBJ2-7; 8 bases match TRBD1. CDR1 is SGHNT, CDR2 YENEEA, per germline. CDR3 length: 14 amino acids. V was pared by 4 bases and J by 4 bases, with 6 bases of the junction left unmatched. CDR3 nucleotides: TGTGCCAGCAGCTCGACGACAGGGGAGTACGAGCAGTACTTC. Protein product: CASSSTTGEYEQYF.

Turning to this clonotype: This CDR3 fails to terminate in the conserved phenylalanine or tryptophan, so it likely reflects a read error. The DNA is left out, because the CDR3 cannot be placed on it with certainty; the CDR3 is given as TCRdb lists it. V is TRBV20-1 and J is TRBJ1-3; TRBD1 is taken as the D call from the table, unchecked against the DNA. Germline V gene sequence: CDR1 DFQATT, CDR2 SNEGSKA (reference sequence). The CDR3 contains 15 residues when both ends are counted. CDR3 sequence reads: CSPTRTGSSGNTVYL.

Turning to this clonotype: At one boundary the junction diverges from the germline segment, which might be a read error. This chain connects TRBV29-1 to TRBJ2-7; perhaps TRBD1 as D (6 bases). Germline assignment: CDR1 SQVTM and CDR2 ANQGSEA. CDR3 length: 17 amino acids. The CDR3 is CSVDSPDGIGGVYGQYF. The CDR3 DNA reads TGCAGCGTTGATTCGCCCGACGGAATAGGGGGAGTCTACGGGCAGTACTTC.